This TCR beta chain was captured in a study of cytomegalovirus exposure and HLA in healthy donors. V shed 6 bases and J 1 base; nucleotides not matched to a gene: 4. Germline V gene data show CDR1 as LNHDA and CDR2 as SQIVND (reference sequence). The CDR3 is 16 residues long. PCR amplification relied on 60 Vbeta primers (plus 13 Jbeta primers). TCRdb's copy holds only in-frame clones and misses some; the assay was immunoSEQ multiplex PCR. The table lists about 170,000 clones, roughly three quarters of them singletons. The receptor comes from a man aged 35 to 55 in good health and CMV-seropositive. The rearrangement uses TRBV19 and TRBJ2-2; 11 bases are a match to TRBD2. Sequenced material: PBMCs. CDR3 in amino acids: CASRKLAGGNTGELFF. The CDR3 bases are TGTGCCAGTAGGAAGCTAGCGGGGGGGAACACCGGGGAGCTGTTTTTT.